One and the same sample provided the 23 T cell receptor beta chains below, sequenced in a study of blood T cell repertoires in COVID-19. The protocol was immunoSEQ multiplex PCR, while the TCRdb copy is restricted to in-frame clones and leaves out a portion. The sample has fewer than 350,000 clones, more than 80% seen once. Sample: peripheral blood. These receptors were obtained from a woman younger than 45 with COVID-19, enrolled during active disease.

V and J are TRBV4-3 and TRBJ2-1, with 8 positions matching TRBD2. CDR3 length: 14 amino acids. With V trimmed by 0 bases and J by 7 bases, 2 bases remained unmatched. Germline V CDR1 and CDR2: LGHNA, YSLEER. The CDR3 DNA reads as TGCGCCAGCAGCCAAGATCGCGGGGGGAATGAGCAGTTCTTC. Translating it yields CASSQDRGGNEQFF.

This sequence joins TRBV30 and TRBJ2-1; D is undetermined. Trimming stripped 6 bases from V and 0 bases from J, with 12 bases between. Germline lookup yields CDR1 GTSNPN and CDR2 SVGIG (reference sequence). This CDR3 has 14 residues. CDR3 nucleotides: TGTGCCTGTAGCTCAGAGAGCTCCTACAATGAGCAGTTCTTC. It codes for CACSSESSYNEQFF.

The DNA for the CDR3 is TGCGCCAGCAGCCAAGCCGGGACAGGGGGGAATGAGCAGTTCTTC. Amino acid sequence: CASSQAGTGGNEQFF. This sequence joins TRBV4-1 and TRBJ2-1; TRBD1 aligns across 11 bases. This CDR3 spans 15 amino acids. Germline CDR1 is MGHRA and CDR2 is YSYEKL. The V gene end was trimmed by 1 base and the J gene end by 7 bases; junction bases not matched to a gene: 3.

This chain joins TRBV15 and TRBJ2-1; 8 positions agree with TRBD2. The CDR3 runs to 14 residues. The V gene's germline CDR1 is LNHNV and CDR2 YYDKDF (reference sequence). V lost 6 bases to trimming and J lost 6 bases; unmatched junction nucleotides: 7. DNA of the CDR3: TGTGCCACCAGACATACGGGAGGGCCCAATGAGCAGTTCTTC. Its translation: CATRHTGGPNEQFF.

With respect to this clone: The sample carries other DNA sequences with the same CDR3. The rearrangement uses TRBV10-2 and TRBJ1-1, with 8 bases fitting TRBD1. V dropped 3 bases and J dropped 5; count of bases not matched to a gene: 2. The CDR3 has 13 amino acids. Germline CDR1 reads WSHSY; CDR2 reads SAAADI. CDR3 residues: CASSEQGGTEAFF. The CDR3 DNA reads TGCGCCAGCAGTGAACAGGGGGGTACTGAAGCTTTCTTT.

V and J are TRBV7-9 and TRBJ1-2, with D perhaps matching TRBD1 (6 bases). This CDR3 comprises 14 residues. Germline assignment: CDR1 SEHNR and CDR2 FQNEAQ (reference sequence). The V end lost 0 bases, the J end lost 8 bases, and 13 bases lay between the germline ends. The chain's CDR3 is CASSLAPPGDGYTF. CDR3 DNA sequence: TGTGCCAGCAGCTTAGCGCCGCCAGGGGACGGCTACACCTTC.

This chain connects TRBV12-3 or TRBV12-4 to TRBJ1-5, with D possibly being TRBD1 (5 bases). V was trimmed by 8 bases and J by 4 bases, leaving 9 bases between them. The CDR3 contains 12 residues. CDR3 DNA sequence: TGTGCCAGCGGTCGACAGAATCAGCCCCAGCATTTT. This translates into CASGRQNQPQHF.

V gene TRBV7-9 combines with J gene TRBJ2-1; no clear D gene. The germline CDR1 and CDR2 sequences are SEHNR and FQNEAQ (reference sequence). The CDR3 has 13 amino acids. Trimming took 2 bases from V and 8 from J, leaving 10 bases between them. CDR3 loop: CASSLIVADEQFF. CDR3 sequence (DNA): TGTGCCAGCAGCTTAATAGTCGCGGATGAGCAGTTCTTC.

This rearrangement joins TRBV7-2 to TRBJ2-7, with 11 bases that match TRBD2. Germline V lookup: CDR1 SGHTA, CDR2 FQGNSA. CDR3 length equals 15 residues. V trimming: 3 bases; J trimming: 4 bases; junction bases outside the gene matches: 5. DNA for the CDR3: TGTGCCAGCAGCTTGTTCCCTAGCGGGAGGTACGAGCAGTACTTC. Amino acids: CASSLFPSGRYEQYF.

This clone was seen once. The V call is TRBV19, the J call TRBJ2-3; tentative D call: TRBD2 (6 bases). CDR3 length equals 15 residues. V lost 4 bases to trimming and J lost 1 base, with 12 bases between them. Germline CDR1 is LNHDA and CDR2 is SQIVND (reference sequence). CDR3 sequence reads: CASSKVGGGTDTQYF. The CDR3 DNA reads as TGTGCCAGTAGTAAGGTCGGGGGAGGCACAGATACGCAGTATTTT.

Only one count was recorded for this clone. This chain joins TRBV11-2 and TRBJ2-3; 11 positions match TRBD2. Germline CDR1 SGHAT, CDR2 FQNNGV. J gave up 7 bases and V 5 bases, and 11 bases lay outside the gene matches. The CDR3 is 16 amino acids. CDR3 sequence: CASSGPGLAELYTQYF. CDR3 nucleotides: TGTGCCAGCAGCGGCCCGGGACTAGCGGAACTCTATACGCAGTATTTT.

The CDR3 nucleotides read TGTGCCAGCAGCTTCCGGGAGGGAAACACCATATATTTT. Translating gives CASSFREGNTIYF. The chain uses TRBV7-9 and TRBJ1-3; D uncertain. Trimming left V 3 bases short and J 4 bases short, with 7 bases between. This CDR3 is built from 13 residues. Germline loops: CDR1 SEHNR, CDR2 FQNEAQ (reference sequence).

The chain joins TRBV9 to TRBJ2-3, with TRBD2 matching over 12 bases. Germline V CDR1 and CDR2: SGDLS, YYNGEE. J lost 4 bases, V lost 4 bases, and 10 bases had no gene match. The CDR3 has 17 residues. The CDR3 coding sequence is TGTGCCAGCAGCCCTTCGACTAGCGGGAGACCGGCAGATACGCAGTATTTT. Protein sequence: CASSPSTSGRPADTQYF. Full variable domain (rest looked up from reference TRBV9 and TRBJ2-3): DSGVTQTPKHLITATGQRVTLRCSPRSGDLSVYWYQQSLDQGLQFLIQYYNGEERAKGNILERFSAQQFPDLHSELNLSSLELGDSALYFCASSPSTSGRPADTQYFGPGTRLTVL.

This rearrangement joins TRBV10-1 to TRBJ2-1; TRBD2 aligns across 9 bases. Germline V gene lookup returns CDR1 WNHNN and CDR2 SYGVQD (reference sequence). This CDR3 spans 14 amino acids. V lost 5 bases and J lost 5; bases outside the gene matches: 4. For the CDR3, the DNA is TGCGCCAGCAGTAGTGTAGCGGGAGACAATGAGCAGTTCTTC. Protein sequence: CASSSVAGDNEQFF.

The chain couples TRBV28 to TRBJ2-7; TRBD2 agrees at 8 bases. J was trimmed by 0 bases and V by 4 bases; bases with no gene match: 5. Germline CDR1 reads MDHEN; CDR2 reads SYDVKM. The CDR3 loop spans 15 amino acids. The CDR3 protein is CASSSSGSSSYEQYF. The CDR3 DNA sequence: TGTGCCAGCAGTTCCAGCGGGAGTAGCTCCTACGAGCAGTACTTC.

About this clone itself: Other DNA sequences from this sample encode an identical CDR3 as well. The CDR3 nucleotides are TGTGCCAGCTCACCAGGGGGGTACGAGCAGTACTTC. It translates to CASSPGGYEQYF. This chain uses TRBV18 with TRBJ2-7; possibly TRBD2 for D (6 bases). This CDR3 contains 12 residues. V lost 2 bases, J lost 4 bases, and 6 bases lay in between. Germline values: CDR1 KGHSH, CDR2 LQKENI.

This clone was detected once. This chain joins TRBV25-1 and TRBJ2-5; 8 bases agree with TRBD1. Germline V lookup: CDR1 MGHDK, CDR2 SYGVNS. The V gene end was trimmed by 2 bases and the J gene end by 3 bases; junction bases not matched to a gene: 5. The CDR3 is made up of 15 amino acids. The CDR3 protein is CASSELGTGEETQYF. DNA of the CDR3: TGTGCCAGCAGTGAACTTGGGACAGGTGAAGAGACCCAGTACTTC.

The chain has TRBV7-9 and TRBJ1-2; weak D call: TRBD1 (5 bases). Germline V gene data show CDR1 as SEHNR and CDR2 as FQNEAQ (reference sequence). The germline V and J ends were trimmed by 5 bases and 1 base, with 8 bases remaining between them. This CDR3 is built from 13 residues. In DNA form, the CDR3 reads TGTGCCAGCAGCCAGGGCCTTAACTATGGCTACACCTTC. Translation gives CASSQGLNYGYTF. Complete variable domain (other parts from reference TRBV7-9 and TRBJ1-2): DTGVSQNPRHKITKRGQNVTFRCDPISEHNRLYWYRQTLGQGPEFLTYFQNEAQLEKSRLLSDRFSAERPKGSFSTLEIQRTEQGDSAMYLCASSQGLNYGYTFGSGTRLTVV.

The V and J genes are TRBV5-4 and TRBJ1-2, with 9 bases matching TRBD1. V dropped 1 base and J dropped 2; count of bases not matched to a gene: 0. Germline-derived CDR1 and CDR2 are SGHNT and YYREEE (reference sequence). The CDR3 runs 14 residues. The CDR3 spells CASSLTGGNYGYTF. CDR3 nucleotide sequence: TGTGCCAGCAGCTTGACAGGGGGCAACTATGGCTACACCTTC.

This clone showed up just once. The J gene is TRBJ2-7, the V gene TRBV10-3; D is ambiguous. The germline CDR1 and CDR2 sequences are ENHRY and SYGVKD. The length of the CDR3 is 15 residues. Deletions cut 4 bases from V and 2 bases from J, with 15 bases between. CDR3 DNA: TGTGCCATCAGTGCTCCTCAAAGCTACCCCTACGAGCAGTACTTC. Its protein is CAISAPQSYPYEQYF.

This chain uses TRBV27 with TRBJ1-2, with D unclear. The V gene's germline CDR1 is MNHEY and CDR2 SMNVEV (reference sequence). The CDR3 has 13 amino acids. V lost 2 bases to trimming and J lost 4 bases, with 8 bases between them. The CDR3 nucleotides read TGTGCCAGCAGTTTAGAACTTCTCTATGGCTACACCTTC. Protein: CASSLELLYGYTF.

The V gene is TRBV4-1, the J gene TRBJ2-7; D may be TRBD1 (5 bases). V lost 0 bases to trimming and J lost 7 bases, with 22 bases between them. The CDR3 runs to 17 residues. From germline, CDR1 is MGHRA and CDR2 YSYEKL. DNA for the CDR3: TGCGCCAGCAGCCAAGATCGGCAGGGTTCGAACACGAGGGAGCAGTACTTC. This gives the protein CASSQDRQGSNTREQYF.

The DNA of the CDR3 is TGTGCCAGCAGTGAACAGGGCACTTATAGCAATCAGCCCCAGCATTTT. This translates into CASSEQGTYSNQPQHF. The chain carries TRBV6-1 and TRBJ1-5; D may be TRBD1 (5 bases). Germline values: CDR1 MNHNS, CDR2 SASEGT. V shed 2 bases and J shed 0 bases, with 11 bases lying between them. CDR3 length equals 16 residues.